The 5 T cell receptor beta chains below all came from one sample that was sequenced in a study of blood T cells in healthy people across ages. The authors ran a second PCR of 7 to 11 cycles using a sample-barcoded 5' primer and a J-beta primer mix. Each CDR3 protein is one row after TCRdb ran MiXCR on the 5' RACE reads. The table lists about 1,800,000 distinct CDR3 sequences, about 28% of them singletons. Sequenced: blood. These receptors originate from a woman aged 30 to 39 in good health.

This sequence joins TRBV6-5 and TRBJ2-7; D is unresolved. The end of the DNA is better explained by TRBJ2-5, so the J call may be wrong. The CDR3 runs to 14 residues. Per the germline V gene, CDR1 is MNHEY and CDR2 is SVGAGI. This CDR3 is CASSYPRLVGTQYF. CDR3 sequence (DNA): TGTGCCAGCAGTTACCCGAGGCTAGTTGGGACCCAGTACTTC.

In this sample, this clonotype turned up many times. The V and J genes are TRBV7-6 and TRBJ2-7; 8 positions agree with TRBD1. This CDR3 is 13 amino acids long. With V trimmed by 5 bases and J by 7 bases, 7 bases remained unmatched. Germline CDR1 SGHVS, CDR2 FNYEAQ. CDR3 residues: CASSPTGGREQYF. CDR3 sequence (DNA): TGTGCCAGCAGCCCCACAGGGGGACGAGAGCAGTACTTC.

This clonotype was detected only a few times. CDR3 protein: CASSDNMGQGQPQHF. DNA for the CDR3: TGTGCCAGCAGTGATAACATGGGGCAAGGACAGCCCCAGCATTTT. The chain couples TRBV2 to TRBJ1-5, with D perhaps matching TRBD1 (5 bases). Germline assignment: CDR1 SNHLY and CDR2 FYNNEI. V was shortened by 3 bases and J by 7 bases, with 16 bases between the two germline ends. The CDR3 is made up of 15 amino acids.

This clonotype was counted a single time. The gene calls are TRBV7-9 and TRBJ2-2; D gene ambiguous. Germline CDR1 and CDR2: SEHNR and FQNEAQ (reference sequence). Trimming took off 3 bases at V and 1 base at J, with 9 bases between the two ends. There are 15 residues in the CDR3. CDR3 nucleotides: TGTGCCAGCAGCTTTGGCCAGATGAACACCGGGGAGCTGTTTTTT. Translated, it gives CASSFGQMNTGELFF.

The CDR3 sequence is CASSLGVSGGTQYF. DNA for the CDR3: TGTGCCAGCAGCTTAGGGGTTAGCGGGGGAACCCAGTACTTC. The chain couples TRBV11-2 to TRBJ2-5, with 9 bases aligning to TRBD2. There are 14 residues in the CDR3. Germline V CDR1 and CDR2: SGHAT, FQNNGV. V was pared by 1 base and J by 8 bases, with 5 bases of the junction left unmatched.